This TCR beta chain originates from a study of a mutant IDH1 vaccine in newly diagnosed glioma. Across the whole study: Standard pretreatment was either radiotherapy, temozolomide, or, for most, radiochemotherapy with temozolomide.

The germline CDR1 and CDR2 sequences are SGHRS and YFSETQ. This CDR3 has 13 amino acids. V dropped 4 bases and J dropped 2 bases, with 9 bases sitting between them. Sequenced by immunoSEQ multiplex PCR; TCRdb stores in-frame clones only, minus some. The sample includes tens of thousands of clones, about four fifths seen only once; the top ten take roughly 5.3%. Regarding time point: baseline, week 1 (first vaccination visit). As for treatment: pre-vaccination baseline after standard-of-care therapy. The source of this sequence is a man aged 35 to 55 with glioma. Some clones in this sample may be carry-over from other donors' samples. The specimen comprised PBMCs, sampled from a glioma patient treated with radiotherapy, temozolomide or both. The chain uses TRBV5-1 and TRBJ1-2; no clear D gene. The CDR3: CASSPGSNYGYTF. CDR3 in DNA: TGCGCCAGCAGCCCCGGGTCCAACTATGGCTACACCTTC.